This T cell receptor beta chain is drawn from a study of circulating and synovial CD4+ cells in juvenile arthritis. Repertoires were generated with immunoSEQ multiplex PCR, while TCRdb's copy carries only in-frame clones and drops some. The table has 32,000 or so clones, around 96% seen once. This clone is a singleton in its sample. Its antigen is currently unknown. Overall study results and limits: Circulating pathogenic-like lymphocytes shared a substantially higher fraction of CDR3 sequences with synovium than bulk blood. Measured synovium overlap likely understates the true shared repertoire. CPL versus bulk CD4 samples: T cell genome counts differed by at least an order of magnitude.

Patients with active juvenile idiopathic arthritis donated these samples. V was trimmed by 0 bases and J by 3 bases, leaving 7 bases between them. The CDR3 has 15 residues. The V gene's germline CDR1 is SGDLS and CDR2 YYNGEE. This sequence originates from a human donor with juvenile idiopathic arthritis. The rearrangement joins TRBV9 to TRBJ2-6, with TRBD2 as a possible D gene (6 bases). Specimen: CD4+ T cells from blood. The CDR3 region is CASSVGGLGANVLTF. Written as DNA, the CDR3 is TGTGCCAGCAGCGTAGGGGGACTTGGGGCCAACGTCCTGACTTTC.